The 19 T cell receptor beta chains presented below share a single source sample, sequenced in a study of blood T cells in healthy people across ages. The authors ran a second PCR of roughly 6 to 12 cycles using a sample-barcoded 5' primer and a J-beta primer mix. MiXCR was run by TCRdb on the 5' RACE reads, yielding one entry per CDR3 protein. The sample shows about 640,000 distinct CDR3 sequences, 45% to 65% of them seen only once. Sequencing was performed on blood. Every receptor here comes from a man aged 55 to 70 in good health.

The chain recombines TRBV29-1 with TRBJ2-3; the match to TRBD2 covers 12 bases. CDR3 size: 14 residues. Germline loops: CDR1 SQVTM, CDR2 ANQGSEA. Trimming took 7 bases from V and 6 from J; bases not matched to a gene: 8. CDR3 coding DNA: TGCAGCGCCGATCTAGCGGGGGGGCCGGATACGCAGTATTTT. This codes for CSADLAGGPDTQYF.

V and J are TRBV28 and TRBJ1-4; 11 bases agree with TRBD1. Germline loops: CDR1 MDHEN, CDR2 SYDVKM. The CDR3 spans 13 residues. Trimming took 9 bases from V and 8 from J; bases not matched to a gene: 5. CDR3 bases: TGTGCCAGTGGACAGGGGGCGCGAGAAAAACTGTTTTTT. The encoded protein is CASGQGAREKLFF.

A single count supports this clonotype. The J gene is TRBJ2-4, the V gene TRBV20-1; D remains ambiguous. The J call may be wrong; the DNA end is better matched by TRBJ2-7. Germline V gene data show CDR1 as DFQATT and CDR2 as SNEGSKA (reference sequence). The CDR3 consists of 12 residues. The CDR3 protein is CSARRTNHEQYF. The DNA for the CDR3 is TGCAGTGCTAGACGTACGAACCACGAGCAGTACTTC.

The gene calls are TRBV5-1 and TRBJ2-5; no clear D gene. This CDR3 contains 14 residues. Germline V gene lookup returns CDR1 SGHRS and CDR2 YFSETQ. V lost 0 bases and J lost 0, with 6 bases in between. The CDR3 sequence: CASSLVGHQETQYF. CDR3 DNA sequence: TGCGCCAGCAGCTTGGTTGGCCACCAAGAGACCCAGTACTTC.

V and J are TRBV5-8 and TRBJ2-5, with 10 bases fitting TRBD1. With the DNA end fitting TRBJ2-7 better, the J assignment may be wrong. The V gene's germline CDR1 is SGHTS and CDR2 YDEGEE. The CDR3 loop spans 13 amino acids. The CDR3 nucleotides are TGTGCCAGCCGGGACAGGGGTTTTTACGAGCAGTACTTC. Translated: CASRDRGFYEQYF.

The rearrangement joins TRBV12-3 or TRBV12-4 to TRBJ1-1; no reliable D call. Trimming took 7 bases from V and 10 from J, leaving 13 bases between them. The CDR3 has 11 residues. The CDR3 reads CASTLDGRAFF. Here the CDR3 DNA reads TGTGCCAGCACCCTCGACGGGAGAGCTTTCTTT.

This clonotype showed up just once. The chain is built from TRBV4-1 and TRBJ2-1, with a tentative D call TRBD2 (7 bases). CDR3 length: 16 residues. Between the trimmed V and J ends, which lost 1 base and 2 bases, there was a span of 12 bases. CDR1 MGHRA and CDR2 YSYEKL come from the germline V gene. As DNA, the CDR3 is TGCGCCAGCAGCCAAGTTGTCGGGGGGCCCTACAATGAGCAGTTCTTC. Protein sequence: CASSQVVGGPYNEQFF.

This clonotype was seen only once. V usage is TRBV5-4 and J usage is TRBJ1-1, with 8 bases matching TRBD1. Germline V gene sequence: CDR1 SGHNT, CDR2 YYREEE (reference sequence). Losses at the gene ends were 4 bases for V and 4 bases for J; bases not matched to a gene: 6. The CDR3 spans 14 residues. CDR3 amino acids: CASSPGTGSTEAFF. DNA of the CDR3: TGTGCCAGCAGCCCTGGGACAGGATCCACTGAAGCTTTCTTT.

This chain connects TRBV7-9 to TRBJ2-3; D perhaps matches TRBD2 (5 bases). V lost 5 bases to trimming and J lost 10 bases, with 16 bases between them. Germline V lookup: CDR1 SEHNR, CDR2 FQNEAQ (reference sequence). This CDR3 comprises 13 residues. The CDR3 here is CASSPEVGGAQYF. The CDR3 DNA follows: TGTGCCAGCAGCCCGGAGGTAGGAGGCGCGCAGTATTTT. Filled out from reference TRBV7-9 and TRBJ2-3, the complete variable domain reads DTGVSQNPRHKITKRGQNVTFRCDPISEHNRLYWYRQTLGQGPEFLTYFQNEAQLEKSRLLSDRFSAERPKGSFSTLEIQRTEQGDSAMYLCASSPEVGGAQYFGPGTRLTVL.

V gene TRBV9 combines with J gene TRBJ2-7; 9 nucleotides line up with TRBD1. With the DNA end fitting TRBJ2-5 better, the J assignment may be wrong. Germline V gives CDR1 SGDLS, CDR2 YYNGEE. The length of the CDR3 is 16 residues. The CDR3 spells CASSVMGGQGRETQYF. DNA of the CDR3: TGTGCCAGCAGCGTGATGGGGGGACAGGGCCGGGAGACCCAGTACTTC.

The chain carries TRBV9 and TRBJ1-2; D is unclear. V lost 3 bases, J lost 4 bases, and 13 bases lay in between. This CDR3 is 14 amino acids long. Germline loops: CDR1 SGDLS, CDR2 YYNGEE. CDR3 protein: CASSAEAGFYGYTF. CDR3 DNA: TGTGCCAGCAGCGCCGAGGCGGGTTTCTATGGCTACACCTTC.

Only a few counts were recorded for this clonotype. The CDR3 reads CASSLWGTQYNEQFF. The CDR3 DNA reads as TGTGCCAGCAGTTTATGGGGGACTCAATACAATGAGCAGTTCTTC. The chain has TRBV27 and TRBJ2-1; the D gene is possibly TRBD2 (6 bases). Between the trimmed V and J ends, which lost 1 base and 4 bases, there was a span of 11 bases. CDR3 size: 15 residues. The germline V gene encodes CDR1 MNHEY and CDR2 SMNVEV (reference sequence).

The genes are TRBV28 and TRBJ1-6; the D gene is possibly TRBD1 (6 bases). The V and J ends lost 4 bases and 4 bases respectively, with 14 bases between them. CDR3 length equals 16 residues. Germline V gene sequence: CDR1 MDHEN, CDR2 SYDVKM. The CDR3 DNA follows: TGTGCCAGCAGTTCCCCAGGGCAGGGGTATAATTCACCCCTCCACTTT. Amino acids: CASSSPGQGYNSPLHF.

V gene TRBV6-2 or TRBV6-3 combines with J gene TRBJ2-2; TRBD2 aligns across 7 bases. Germline CDR1 reads MNHEY; CDR2 reads SVGEGT. The V and J ends lost 4 bases and 6 bases, in that order; junction bases with no gene match: 11. This CDR3 spans 16 amino acids. In DNA form, the CDR3 reads TGTGCCAGCAGTTCCTTAGCGGGTCCGGTCGCCGGGGAGCTGTTTTTT. Translated, it gives CASSSLAGPVAGELFF.

This clonotype has a count of ten or more. This chain connects TRBV7-2 to TRBJ1-2, with a possible D match to TRBD1 (5 bases). Looked up from germline, CDR1 is SGHTA and CDR2 is FQGNSA. The CDR3 runs 13 residues. Trimming pared 5 bases from V and 0 bases from J, leaving 7 bases between. The CDR3 DNA reads TGTGCCAGCAGCCCGGGACCTAACTATGGCTACACCTTC. Its protein product is CASSPGPNYGYTF.

CDR3 region: CASSQARAPGTEAFF. The CDR3 DNA reads as TGCGCCAGCAGCCAAGCCAGGGCTCCGGGCACTGAAGCTTTCTTT. The V gene is TRBV4-1, the J gene TRBJ1-1, with D maybe TRBD1 (5 bases). The CDR3 length is 15 residues. V lost 1 base, J lost 4 bases, and 13 bases lay in between. Germline CDR1 is MGHRA and CDR2 is YSYEKL.

In its sample, this clonotype was seen a few times. This chain links TRBV2 with TRBJ2-5; 11 bases line up with TRBD2. With V trimmed by 5 bases and J by 3 bases, 5 bases remained unmatched. Germline V gene lookup returns CDR1 SNHLY and CDR2 FYNNEI. The CDR3 extends over 15 amino acids. The CDR3 nucleotides are TGTGCCAGCAGTCTAGCGGGGGGTACGAAAGAGACCCAGTACTTC. It translates to CASSLAGGTKETQYF.

The chain has TRBV5-1 and TRBJ2-4; tentatively, D is TRBD1 or TRBD2 (5 bases each). The J call may be faulty, since TRBJ2-5 better matches the DNA end. This CDR3 spans 14 amino acids. Germline V gives CDR1 SGHRS, CDR2 YFSETQ. In DNA form, the CDR3 reads TGCGCCAGCGGACCGCTGGGGACCCAAGAGACCCAGTACTTC. It specifies CASGPLGTQETQYF.

The chain employs TRBV2 and TRBJ1-2; D is perhaps TRBD1 (5 bases). Germline-derived CDR1 and CDR2 are SNHLY and FYNNEI. This CDR3 is built from 14 residues. The V gene lost 4 bases and the J gene lost 6 bases, with 15 bases spanning the gap. The CDR3 reads CASSVRAGHDGYTF. The CDR3, as DNA: TGTGCCAGCAGTGTTCGCGCGGGGCATGATGGCTACACCTTC.